This T cell receptor beta chain was captured by sequencing in a study of blood T cell repertoires in COVID-19. Whole-study context: Specimens from acute and convalescent COVID-19 originated in the United States, Italy and Spain. T cells, B-cell-depleted T cells, or PBMCs provided the cDNA or gDNA that served as material.

The study drew participants aged about 18 to 89 years from roughly 25 US areas. CDR3 length equals 12 residues. Trimming took 4 bases from V and 1 from J, leaving 4 bases between them. Germline assignment: CDR1 LGHDT and CDR2 YNNKEL (reference sequence). The repertoire was sequenced with immunoSEQ multiplex PCR; TCRdb's copy has only in-frame clones and lacks some. This sample yields roughly 180,000 clones, of which about 84% are seen a single time; 5.6% belongs to the top ten. The sample comprised PBMCs or T cells enriched from blood (not recorded which). The rearrangement links TRBV3-1 (or the pseudogene TRBV3-2) to TRBJ1-1; D remains unclear. The TCR sequence derives from a woman aged 40 to 49 with acute COVID-19. The CDR3 loop is CASSPRNTEAFF. CDR3 sequence (DNA): TGTGCCAGCAGCCCTAGGAACACTGAAGCTTTCTTT.